This record looks at one T cell receptor beta chain sequence and its context. Other DNA sequences in this sample translate to the same CDR3. Clinical histories supplied by participants themselves formed the basis of cohort assignment. Per the germline V gene, CDR1 is SGHAT and CDR2 is FQNNGV. V was pared by 6 bases and J by 7 bases, with 2 bases of the junction left unmatched. The CDR3 is made up of 11 amino acids. The data belong to a study of blood T cell repertoires in COVID-19. Overall study: Donors in the United States, Italy and Spain gave samples during acute or convalescent COVID-19. Nucleic acid was either cDNA or gDNA, and it came from T cells, B-cell-depleted T cells, or PBMCs.

Original processing notes: Counts of nucleated cells, estimated from reference gene primer amplification, were obtained. Repertoires were generated with immunoSEQ multiplex PCR, while TCRdb's copy carries only in-frame clones and drops some. From that table come the V and J calls and clone size; the DNA was used to work out D and trimming. The sample lists 380,000 or so clones, roughly 90% occurring once. The sequence came from a woman younger than 45 with acute COVID-19. The rearrangement links TRBV11-2 to TRBJ2-7; 8 bases line up with TRBD2. Sequencing was done on a sample of PBMCs or T cells enriched from blood (not recorded which). The DNA for the CDR3 is TGTGCCAGCAGTCCGGGGGGGGAGCAGTACTTC. Translating gives CASSPGGEQYF.